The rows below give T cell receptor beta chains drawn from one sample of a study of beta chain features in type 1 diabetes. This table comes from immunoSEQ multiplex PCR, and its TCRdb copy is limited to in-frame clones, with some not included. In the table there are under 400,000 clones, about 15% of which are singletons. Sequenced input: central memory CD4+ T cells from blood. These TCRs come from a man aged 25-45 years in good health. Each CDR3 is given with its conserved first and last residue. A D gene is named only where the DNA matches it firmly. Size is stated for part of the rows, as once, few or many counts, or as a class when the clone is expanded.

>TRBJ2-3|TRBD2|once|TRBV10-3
CAISYSGGGTDTQYF
TGTGCCATCAGCTATAGCGGGGGGGGTACAGATACGCAGTATTTT
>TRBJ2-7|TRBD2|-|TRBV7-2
CASSFGTSGELTYEQYF
TGTGCCAGCAGCTTCGGGACTAGCGGCGAGTTAACCTACGAGCAGTACTTC
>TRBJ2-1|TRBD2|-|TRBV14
CASSRLAGYNEQFF
TGTGCCAGCAGCCGCCTAGCGGGATACAATGAGCAGTTCTTC
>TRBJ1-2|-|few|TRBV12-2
CASRLGRMPLYGYTF
TGTGCAAGTCGCTTAGGACGGATGCCTCTCTATGGCTACACCTTC
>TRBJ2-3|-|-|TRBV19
CASARKNADTQYF
TGTGCCAGTGCCCGTAAGAATGCAGATACGCAGTATTTT
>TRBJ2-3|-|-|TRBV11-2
CASSLVGGRHSTDTQYF
TGTGCCAGCAGCTTAGTCGGGGGCCGTCACAGCACAGATACGCAGTATTTT
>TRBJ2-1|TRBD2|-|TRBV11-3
CASSLEGGRPDNEQFF
TGTGCCAGCAGCTTAGAGGGCGGGAGGCCCGACAATGAGCAGTTCTTC
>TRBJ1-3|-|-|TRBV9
CASSGNRDSFSGSTIYF
TGTGCCAGCAGCGGAAACAGGGATTCTTTTTCTGGAAGCACCATATATTTT
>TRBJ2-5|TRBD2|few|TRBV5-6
CASSRLAGGKETQYF
TGTGCCAGCAGCAGGCTAGCGGGGGGCAAAGAGACCCAGTACTTC
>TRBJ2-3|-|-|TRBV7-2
CASSFLWGATDTQYF
TGTGCCAGCAGCTTCTTATGGGGAGCGACAGATACGCAGTATTTT
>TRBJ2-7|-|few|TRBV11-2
CASSLISRYIREQYF
TGTGCCAGCAGCTTGATTAGCAGATATATACGAGAGCAGTACTTC
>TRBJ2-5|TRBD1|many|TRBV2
CASTPLQGPQETQYF
TGTGCCAGCACCCCCTTACAGGGGCCCCAAGAGACCCAGTACTTC
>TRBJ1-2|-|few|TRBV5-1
CASSTEPDSPYGYTF
TGCGCCAGCAGCACAGAACCGGACAGTCCCTATGGCTACACCTTC
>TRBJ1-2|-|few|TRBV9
CASSPQTGSYGYTF
TGTGCCAGCAGCCCACAAACAGGGTCCTATGGCTACACCTTC
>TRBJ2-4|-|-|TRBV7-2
CASSAQLRVENIQYF
TGTGCCAGCAGCGCACAGCTTCGCGTGGAAAACATTCAGTACTTC
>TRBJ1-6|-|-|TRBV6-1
CASSEQSRSPLHF
TGTGCCAGCAGTGAACAATCTCGATCACCCCTCCACTTT
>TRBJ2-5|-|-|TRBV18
CASSPQGWETQYF
TGTGCCAGCTCACCGCAGGGGTGGGAGACCCAGTACTTC
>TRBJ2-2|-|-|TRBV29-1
CSVRETGELFF
TGCAGCGTCAGGGAGACCGGGGAGCTGTTTTTT
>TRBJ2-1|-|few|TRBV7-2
CASSSRAGELRDNEQFF
TGTGCCAGCAGCAGCAGGGCGGGCGAGCTTAGGGACAATGAGCAGTTCTTC
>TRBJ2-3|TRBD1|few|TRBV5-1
CASSLDSGGDTQYF
TGCGCCAGCAGCTTAGATTCAGGGGGAGATACGCAGTATTTT
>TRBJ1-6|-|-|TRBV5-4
CASSLGPPRGQGNSPLHF
TGTGCCAGCAGCTTGGGGCCCCCTAGGGGCCAGGGCAATTCACCCCTCCACTTT
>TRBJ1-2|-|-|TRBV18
CASSPASAGLYYGYTF
TGTGCCAGCTCACCAGCCAGCGCGGGCCTCTACTATGGCTACACCTTC
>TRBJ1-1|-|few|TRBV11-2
CASSFRGAGAVMNTEAFF
TGTGCCAGCAGCTTTCGCGGGGCGGGGGCCGTTATGAACACTGAAGCTTTCTTT
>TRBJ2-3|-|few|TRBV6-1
CASSEGTHMETDTQYF
TGTGCCAGCAGTGAAGGGACTCATATGGAAACAGATACGCAGTATTTT
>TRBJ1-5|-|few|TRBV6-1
CASSERAQPQHF
TGTGCCAGCAGTGAGCGGGCTCAGCCCCAGCATTTT
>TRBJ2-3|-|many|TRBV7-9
CASSTGAISTDTQYF
TGTGCCAGCAGCACGGGGGCCATAAGCACAGATACGCAGTATTTT
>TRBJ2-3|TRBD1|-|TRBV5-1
CASSTTGEDTQYF
TGCGCCAGCAGCACTACAGGGGAAGATACGCAGTATTTT
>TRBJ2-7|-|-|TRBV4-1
CASSQGTEGYEQYF
TGCGCCAGCAGCCAAGGCACAGAAGGCTACGAGCAGTACTTC
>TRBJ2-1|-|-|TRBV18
CASSPRGRLGEQFF
TGTGCCAGCTCACCACGGGGGCGTTTAGGTGAGCAGTTCTTC
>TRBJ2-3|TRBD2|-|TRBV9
CASSVSSGRVTDTQYF
TGTGCCAGCAGCGTATCCAGCGGGAGGGTCACAGATACGCAGTATTTT
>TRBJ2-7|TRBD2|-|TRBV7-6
CASSLFPTSGGANNEQYF
TGTGCCAGCAGCTTATTCCCGACTAGCGGGGGGGCTAACAACGAGCAGTACTTC
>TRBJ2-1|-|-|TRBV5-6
CASSRQSLPEQFF
TGTGCCAGCAGCCGTCAGTCGCTTCCTGAGCAGTTCTTC